This T cell receptor (beta chain) was observed in a study of Ad26.COV2.S vaccination and SARS-CoV-2 variants. Findings and caveats of the study: Greater spike-specific TCR breadth was seen in vaccine recipients than in placebo recipients.

Treatment indicated: some 20 received Ad26.COV2.S at low or high dose, single or two shots; 5 received placebo; per-sample allocation not given. The samples were gathered on day 63 after the first injection of vaccine or placebo. Whoever gave the sample was an adult aged 18-55 years in Boston. J was trimmed by 9 bases and V by 3 bases; bases with no gene match: 4. CDR1 SGHTA and CDR2 FQGNSA come from the germline V gene. The CDR3 spans 13 residues. A word on this clone: Its target is not known.

The table came from immunoSEQ multiplex PCR; TCRdb's copy has only in-frame clones and leaves some out. The sample has over 400,000 clones, less than 95% seen once. The chain has TRBV7-2 and TRBJ2-3, with 9 nucleotides matching TRBD1. The origin of this receptor is a person aged 18-65 years who received the Ad26.COV2.S COVID-19 vaccine or a placebo. Material: peripheral blood, obtained in a trial of Ad26.COV2.S vaccine versus placebo. The CDR3 DNA is TGTGCCAGCAGCTTCCCCGGGACAGGGACGCAGTATTTT. Its translation: CASSFPGTGTQYF.